A selection of T cell receptor beta chains follows, all from one sample in a study of T cell repertoires in cytomegalovirus infection. TCRdb ran MiXCR on the reads and lists one entry per CDR3 protein. In the table there are under 200,000 distinct CDR3 sequences, approximately 9.7% of which are singletons. The sequencing input was PBMCs. These receptors were obtained from a human donor in good health (CMV status not recorded). Some clones in this sample may be carry-over from other donors' samples. Both conserved end residues are part of each CDR3. The D gene is left open where the match is weak. A clone size is listed for some rows: how often the clone was seen (once, few, many), or a class if it is expanded.

clone size	V gene	J gene	D gene	CDR3 protein	CDR3 DNA
.	TRBV12-3/TRBV12-4	TRBJ1-3	.	CASSLNRNTIYF	TGTGCCAGCAGTTTGAATCGTAACACCATATATTTT
many	TRBV28	TRBJ1-4	.	CASSLLGAREKLFF	TGTGCCAGCAGCCTACTTGGGGCCCGAGAAAAACTGTTTTTT
few	TRBV20-1	TRBJ2-7	TRBD2	CSATRLAGGRDYEQYF	TGCAGTGCAACGAGACTAGCGGGAGGTCGAGACTACGAGCAGTACTTC
many	TRBV7-2	TRBJ2-2	TRBD1	CASHLRDRGPGELFF	TGTGCCAGCCACCTCCGGGACAGGGGCCCCGGGGAGCTGTTTTTT
.	TRBV14	TRBJ2-1	TRBD2	CASSQLRAGLNNEQFF	TGTGCCAGCAGCCAACTACGAGCGGGACTTAACAATGAGCAGTTCTTC
.	TRBV28	TRBJ1-6	TRBD1	CASRRTGGRSPLHF	TGTGCCAGCAGACGCACAGGGGGCAGGTCACCCCTCCACTTT
many	TRBV28	TRBJ2-1	.	CASSSDSGSYNEQFF	TGTGCCAGCAGTTCGGACAGTGGGTCCTACAATGAGCAGTTCTTC
many	TRBV7-2	TRBJ2-7	TRBD1	CASSDRAYEQYF	TGTGCCAGTTCGGACAGGGCTTACGAGCAGTACTTC
many	TRBV7-6	TRBJ2-7	TRBD2	CASSYDGRGVSYEQYF	TGTGCCAGCAGTTATGACGGTCGGGGGGTCTCCTACGAGCAGTACTTC
.	TRBV28	TRBJ1-4	.	CASSSSSLKLFF	TGTGCCAGCAGTTCAAGTAGCTTAAAACTGTTTTTT
.	TRBV28	TRBJ1-1	.	CASSFVSGAQEAFF	TGTGCCAGCAGTTTCGTCTCCGGGGCGCAAGAAGCTTTCTTT
.	TRBV5-1	TRBJ2-5	.	CASSQGAGGETQYF	TGCGCCAGCAGCCAAGGGGCGGGTGGAGAGACCCAGTACTTC
few	TRBV18	TRBJ2-3	TRBD1	CASSFPGQGYRSDTQYF	TGTGCCAGCTCATTTCCGGGACAGGGTTATCGCTCGGATACGCAGTATTTT
many	TRBV20-1	TRBJ1-3	.	CSARVTTGNTIYF	TGCAGTGCTAGAGTTACTACTGGAAACACCATATATTTT
many	TRBV9	TRBJ2-1	TRBD2	CASSPGLNYNEQFF	TGTGCCAGCAGCCCGGGACTAAACTACAATGAGCAGTTCTTC
many	TRBV7-2	TRBJ2-2	.	CASSLIRGQELFF	TGTGCCAGCAGCTTAATCCGGGGGCAGGAGCTGTTTTTT
many	TRBV12-3/TRBV12-4	TRBJ2-5	TRBD2	CASSPRGGAWETQYF	TGTGCCAGCAGCCCCCGCGGGGGGGCCTGGGAGACCCAGTACTTC